In this sample, the clone carrying this TCR beta chain turned up many times. Unique molecular identifiers, one per molecule, were present on every TCR cDNA molecule. MiXCR, run by TCRdb on the 5' RACE reads, gives a single entry per CDR3 protein. The sample carries 20,000 to 25,000 distinct CDR3 sequences, around 7% recorded once. The sample's time point: sample taken at primary tumor resection. Sequencing covered unsorted whole RNA taken from tumor, nontumor lung or frozen PBMC. The data belong to a study of spatial heterogeneity in lung cancer. Study background: Detection of beta-chain sequences consistently exceeded that of alpha-chain sequences. The mean occurrence of each unique TCR and UMI combination in raw reads exceeded nine.

Germline values: CDR1 MDHEN, CDR2 SYDVKM. This CDR3 contains 14 residues. Trimming removed 6 bases at V and 2 bases at J, with 11 bases between. The sample here was PBMCs, taken at surgery. The TCR was taken from a male donor with early-stage non-small cell lung cancer. The chain has TRBV28 and TRBJ1-5; TRBD1 is a possible D gene (6 bases). CDR3 sequence (DNA): TGTGCCAGCAGGGGGGGCGGTGGCAATCAGCCCCAGCATTTT. Residues: CASRGGGGNQPQHF.